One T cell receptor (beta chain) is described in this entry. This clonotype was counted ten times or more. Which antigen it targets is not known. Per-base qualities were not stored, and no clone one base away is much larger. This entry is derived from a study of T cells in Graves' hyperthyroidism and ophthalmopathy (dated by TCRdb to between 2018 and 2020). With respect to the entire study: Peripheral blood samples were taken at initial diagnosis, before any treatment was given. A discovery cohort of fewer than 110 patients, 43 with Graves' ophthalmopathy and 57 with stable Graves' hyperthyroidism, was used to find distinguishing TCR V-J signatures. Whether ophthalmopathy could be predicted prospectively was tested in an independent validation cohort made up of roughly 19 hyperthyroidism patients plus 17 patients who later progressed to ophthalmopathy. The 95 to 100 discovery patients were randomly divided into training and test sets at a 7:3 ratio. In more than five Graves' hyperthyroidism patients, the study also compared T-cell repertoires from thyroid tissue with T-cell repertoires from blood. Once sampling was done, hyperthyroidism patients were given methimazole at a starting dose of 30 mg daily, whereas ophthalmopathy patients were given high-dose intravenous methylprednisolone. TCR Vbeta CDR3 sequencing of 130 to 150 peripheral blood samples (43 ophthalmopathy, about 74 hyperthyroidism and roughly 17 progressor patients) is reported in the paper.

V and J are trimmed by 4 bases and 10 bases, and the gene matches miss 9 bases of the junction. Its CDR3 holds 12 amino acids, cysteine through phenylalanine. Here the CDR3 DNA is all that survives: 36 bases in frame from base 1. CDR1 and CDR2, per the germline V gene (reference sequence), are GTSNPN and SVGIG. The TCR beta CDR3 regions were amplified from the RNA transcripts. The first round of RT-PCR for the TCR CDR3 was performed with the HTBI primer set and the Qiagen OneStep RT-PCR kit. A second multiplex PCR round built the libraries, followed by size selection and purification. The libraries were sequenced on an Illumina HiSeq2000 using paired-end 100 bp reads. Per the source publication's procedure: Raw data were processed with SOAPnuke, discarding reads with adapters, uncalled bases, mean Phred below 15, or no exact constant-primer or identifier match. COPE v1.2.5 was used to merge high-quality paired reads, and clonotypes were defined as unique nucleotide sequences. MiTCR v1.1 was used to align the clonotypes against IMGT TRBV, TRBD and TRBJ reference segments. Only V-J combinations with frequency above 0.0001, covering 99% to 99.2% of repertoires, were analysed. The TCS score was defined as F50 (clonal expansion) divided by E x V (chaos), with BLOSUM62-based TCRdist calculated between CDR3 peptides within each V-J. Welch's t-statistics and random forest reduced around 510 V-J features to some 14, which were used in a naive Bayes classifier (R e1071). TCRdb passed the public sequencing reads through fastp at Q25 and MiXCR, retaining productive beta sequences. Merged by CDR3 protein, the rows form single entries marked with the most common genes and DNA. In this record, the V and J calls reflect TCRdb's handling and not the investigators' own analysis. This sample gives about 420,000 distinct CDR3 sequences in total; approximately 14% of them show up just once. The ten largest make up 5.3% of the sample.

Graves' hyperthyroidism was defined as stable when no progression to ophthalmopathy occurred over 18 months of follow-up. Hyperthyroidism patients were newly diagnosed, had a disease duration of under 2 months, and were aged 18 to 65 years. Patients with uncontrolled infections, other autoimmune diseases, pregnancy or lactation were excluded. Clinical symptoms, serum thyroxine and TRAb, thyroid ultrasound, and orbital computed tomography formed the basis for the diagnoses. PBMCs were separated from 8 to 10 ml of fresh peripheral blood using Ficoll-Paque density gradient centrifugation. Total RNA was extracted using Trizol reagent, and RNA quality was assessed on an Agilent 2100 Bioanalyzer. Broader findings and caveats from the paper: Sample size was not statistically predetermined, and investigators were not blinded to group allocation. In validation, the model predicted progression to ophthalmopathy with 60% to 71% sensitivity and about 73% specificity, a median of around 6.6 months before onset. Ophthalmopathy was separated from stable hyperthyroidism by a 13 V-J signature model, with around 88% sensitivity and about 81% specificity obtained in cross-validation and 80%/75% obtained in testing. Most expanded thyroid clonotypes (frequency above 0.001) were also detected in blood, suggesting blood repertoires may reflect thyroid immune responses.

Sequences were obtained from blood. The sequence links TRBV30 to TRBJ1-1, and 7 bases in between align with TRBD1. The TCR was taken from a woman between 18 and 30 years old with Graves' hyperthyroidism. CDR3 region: CAWTTGQGVAFF. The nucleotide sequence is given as TGTGCCTGGACCACCGGCCAGGGGGTAGCTTTCTTT. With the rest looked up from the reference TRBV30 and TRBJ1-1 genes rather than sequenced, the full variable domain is SQTIHQWPATLVQPVGSPLSLECTVEGTSNPNLYWYRQAAGRGLQLLFYSVGIGQISSEVPQNLSASRPQDRQFILSSKKLLLSDSGFYLCAWTTGQGVAFFGQGTRLTVV.